Listed below are T cell receptor beta chains from one sample, sequenced in a study of blood T cell repertoires in COVID-19. Some clones are missing from TCRdb's copy, which holds only in-frame ones; the method was immunoSEQ multiplex PCR. Among fewer than 250,000 clones listed, around nine tenths were seen once. The sequencing input was peripheral blood. The receptors derive from a woman aged 40 to 50 with acute or convalescent COVID-19. Both conserved end residues are part of each CDR3. The D gene is left open where the match is weak.

cdr3_length	d_call	v_call	j_call	cdr3_aa	cdr3_nt
13	TRBD1	TRBV18	TRBJ2-1	CASSPFKTGGQFF	TGTGCCAGCTCACCCTTCAAGACAGGGGGCCAGTTCTTC
14	TRBD1	TRBV9	TRBJ1-2	CASSSRQGLRGYTF	TGTGCCAGCAGCTCTCGACAGGGCCTACGGGGCTACACCTTC
19	TRBD1	TRBV5-1	TRBJ1-3	CASSLRYGRGQNSGNTIYF	TGCGCCAGCAGCTTGAGATACGGGAGGGGGCAAAACTCTGGAAACACCATATATTTT
20	-	TRBV14	TRBJ2-2	CASSHLEQGWPTPNTGELFF	TGTGCCAGCAGCCACCTGGAACAGGGATGGCCGACTCCGAACACCGGGGAGCTGTTTTTT
15	TRBD1	TRBV27	TRBJ2-1	CASNSGTGINNEQFF	TGTGCCAGCAACTCCGGGACAGGGATTAACAATGAGCAGTTCTTC
12	-	TRBV2	TRBJ2-1	CASPGTYNEQFF	TGTGCCAGCCCAGGTACCTACAATGAGCAGTTCTTC
15	TRBD1	TRBV6-5	TRBJ1-5	CATARDRGLNQPQHF	TGTGCCACCGCCCGGGACAGGGGTCTCAATCAGCCCCAGCATTTT
17	TRBD1	TRBV5-1	TRBJ2-1	CASSSSSGTGSYNEQFF	TGCGCCAGCAGCTCGTCCTCCGGGACAGGGTCCTACAATGAGCAGTTCTTC
15	-	TRBV6-1	TRBJ1-4	CASSEQWATDEKLFF	TGTGCCAGCAGTGAGCAGTGGGCGACGGATGAAAAACTGTTTTTT
12	-	TRBV2	TRBJ1-6	CASRQGVSPLHF	TGTGCCAGCAGGCAAGGGGTTTCACCCCTCCACTTT
19	TRBD1	TRBV24-1	TRBJ1-5	CATSENYVGTGEGNQPQHF	TGTGCCACCAGTGAAAACTACGTCGGGACAGGTGAGGGCAATCAGCCCCAGCATTTT
14	-	TRBV27	TRBJ1-2	CASATGGGFVGYTF	TGTGCCAGCGCAACCGGGGGAGGGTTTGTTGGCTACACCTTC
16	-	TRBV6-5	TRBJ2-3	CASSLVTLRDTDTQYF	TGTGCCAGCAGTTTAGTAACACTTCGGGACACAGATACGCAGTATTTT
16	-	TRBV19	TRBJ1-5	CASTRIAGQGNQPQHF	TGTGCCAGTACCCGAATTGCTGGGCAGGGGAATCAGCCCCAGCATTTT
14	TRBD1	TRBV13	TRBJ1-2	CASKLRGQGIGYTF	TGTGCCAGCAAACTTAGGGGACAGGGGATAGGCTACACCTTC
15	-	TRBV5-1	TRBJ2-2	CASSAGPGRTGELFF	TGCGCCAGCAGCGCGGGGCCGGGGCGAACCGGGGAGCTGTTTTTT
15	-	TRBV3-1/TRBV3-2	TRBJ2-5	CASNLVGTPAETQYF	TGTGCCAGCAACCTCGTGGGCACCCCGGCAGAGACCCAGTACTTC
16	TRBD1	TRBV27	TRBJ1-2	CASSLIAGQGNYGYTF	TGTGCCAGCAGTTTAATAGCGGGACAGGGGAACTATGGCTACACCTTC
15	TRBD2	TRBV27	TRBJ2-3	CASSSGRLAGGTQYF	TGTGCCAGCAGTTCTGGGCGACTAGCGGGGGGTACGCAGTATTTT
18	TRBD1	TRBV14	TRBJ2-6	CASSQAQGQASGANVLTF	TGTGCCAGCAGCCAAGCCCAAGGACAGGCTTCCGGGGCCAACGTCCTGACTTTC
16	TRBD2	TRBV7-2	TRBJ2-1	CASSSDSGGLHNEQFF	TGTGCCAGCAGCTCTGATAGCGGGGGGCTACACAATGAGCAGTTCTTC
16	-	TRBV23-1	TRBJ2-3	CASSHFRDKHTDTQYF	TGCGCCAGCAGTCACTTCCGGGACAAACACACAGATACGCAGTATTTT
18	TRBD1	TRBV5-1	TRBJ1-4	CASSLAGTGQGRSEKLFF	TGCGCCAGCAGCTTGGCCGGTACGGGACAGGGTCGAAGTGAAAAACTGTTTTTT
17	TRBD1	TRBV12-5	TRBJ1-2	CASGLVVGDRVNYGYTF	TGTGCTAGTGGTTTGGTAGTAGGGGACAGGGTTAACTATGGCTACACCTTC